The present T cell receptor (beta chain) was sequenced within a study of OX40 agonist ivuxolimab in advanced cancers. For context, the study as a whole: Ivuxolimab was a fully human IgG2 agonistic monoclonal antibody targeting the costimulatory receptor OX40 (CD134). Intravenous ivuxolimab was administered to patients every 2 weeks at six dose levels: 0.01, 0.1, 0.3, 1.5, 3 and 10 mg/kg. Among the 50 to 55 dose-escalation patients, around 20 had hepatocellular carcinoma, roughly 15 melanoma, 9 renal cell carcinoma and 9 head and neck cancer. In the dose-escalation cohort, around four fifths of patients were male, and the mean age was roughly 60 years, with a range of about 23 to 80. Patients were allowed to have had prior anti-PD-1, anti-PD-L1 or anti-CTLA-4 therapy, and approximately 40% of the dose-escalation patients had been treated with checkpoint inhibitors. Three dose-escalation patients achieved partial responses, one with hepatocellular carcinoma and two with cutaneous melanoma. The purpose of peripheral TCRbeta sequencing was to test whether ivuxolimab changed TCR sequence diversity and led to clonal T-cell expansion. The paper describes the monotherapy dose-escalation part (N = 52 patients) of the phase I trial of ivuxolimab. General conclusions and limits of the study: The antigen specificity of the peripheral T cells that underwent clonal expansion was not determined. At doses of 0.1 to 3.0 mg/kg, clonal expansion of both CD4+ and CD8+ blood T cells was observed from baseline to week 6. Low levels of normalized T-cell clonal expansion were also seen in some patients who did not respond. After ivuxolimab, expanded clones were on average more numerous among CD8+ T cells than among CD4+ T cells. Partial responders in the 0.1-3.0 mg/kg groups had among the lowest normalized peripheral clonal expansion, especially among CD8+ T cells.

Genomic DNA was isolated from the sorted cells so that the TCRbeta CDR3 region could be sequenced. TCRbeta CDR3 regions were sequenced using the immunoSEQ Assay. As stored in TCRdb, this immuneACCESS dataset retains in-frame rearrangements with V and J assigned. A fraction of the clones does not appear; measured against another copy, unresolved V genes explain less than half of the discrepancy, and the remainder lacks a known reason. For this sample the table gives about 27,000 clones, of which 83% were detected only once. Clones ranked in the top ten supply roughly 12% of the sample. Worth noting for this clone: Its antigen remains undetermined. No per-base quality is available; no much larger clone lies one base away.

The trial excluded patients who had a history of autoimmune disease or who were on systemic immunosuppression. Peripheral blood for TCR sequencing was collected from all dose cohorts at baseline, on cycle 4 day 1, and on cycle 7 day 1. The samples were taken from a phase I, first-in-human, multicenter, open-label dose-escalation trial of ivuxolimab. The trial enrolled adults with locally advanced or metastatic head and neck squamous cell, hepatocellular, melanoma or renal cell carcinoma. Before TCR sequencing, CD4+ and CD8+ T cells were separately sorted from peripheral blood. The CDR3, cysteine through phenylalanine, is 15 amino acids long. Only the CDR3 part of the read is kept: 45 bases, read in frame from the first base. V was cut back by 0 bases and J by 6 bases, leaving a gap of 14 bases between them. From a lookup of the germline V gene, CDR1 and CDR2 are MNHEY and SVGAGI.

The rearranged segments are TRBV6-5 and TRBJ1-2; the D gene remains uncertain. Specimen: CD4+ or CD8+ T cells sorted from blood, collected in a trial of the OX40 agonist ivuxolimab. This TCR was sampled from an adult with an advanced solid tumor such as melanoma, head and neck, liver or kidney cancer. The CDR3 corresponds to CASSYSLEGIDGYTF. At the DNA level, the sequence is TGTGCCAGCAGTTACTCGCTTGAAGGGATTGATGGCTACACCTTC.